The 27 T cell receptor beta chains presented below share a single source sample, sequenced in a study of CD8 T cells in Susac syndrome (dated by TCRdb to the late 2010s). Library prep was done by the immunoSEQ multiplex PCR assay. RNA was extracted using the RNeasy kit, and roughly 0.5 to 1 microgram was reverse transcribed with random hexamers. TCRdb's own reprocessing of the public reads used fastp at Q25 and MiXCR and kept productive beta chains. Entries that share a CDR3 protein sequence are merged under the most common genes and DNA. Within this sample are 110,000 or so distinct CDR3 sequences, with less than 97% of them counted one time only. More than 0.08% of the sample belongs to the ten largest clones. Sequencing was carried out using CD4+ T cells from PBMCs. The origin of the receptors is a human donor in good health.

The gene calls are TRBV29-1 and TRBJ1-1; D unclear. This CDR3 has 13 residues. V lost 7 bases and J lost 0, with 12 bases in between. Germline V gives CDR1 SQVTM, CDR2 ANQGSEA. The CDR3 loop reads CSGSARMNTEAFF. For the CDR3, the DNA is TGCAGCGGCTCGGCGCGGATGAACACTGAAGCTTTCTTT.

The V call is TRBV7-9, the J call TRBJ2-5; 9 bases align to TRBD2. The CDR3 spans 16 residues. The V gene end was trimmed by 3 bases and the J gene end by 2 bases; junction bases not matched to a gene: 7. From germline, CDR1 is SEHNR and CDR2 FQNEAQ (reference sequence). CDR3 in DNA: TGTGCCAGCAGCTTCGGCGGGGGGGCGGCACAAGAGACCCAGTACTTC. Its translation: CASSFGGGAAQETQYF.

V usage is TRBV20-1 and J usage is TRBJ2-2; D remains ambiguous. The CDR3 covers 14 residues. Germline assignment: CDR1 DFQATT and CDR2 SNEGSKA (reference sequence). Trimming cost V 2 bases and J 2 bases, with 9 bases left between them. The CDR3 coding sequence is TGCAGTGCTAGAAACAACTTAAACACCGGGGAGCTGTTTTTT. This sequence encodes CSARNNLNTGELFF.

The rearrangement uses TRBV30 and TRBJ1-6; TRBD1 matches 8 bases. V trimming: 4 bases; J trimming: 5 bases; junction bases outside the gene matches: 1. CDR1 is GTSNPN, CDR2 SVGIG, per germline (reference sequence). There are 13 residues in the CDR3. CDR3 sequence: CAWTGGNNSPLHF. CDR3 nucleotides: TGTGCCTGGACAGGGGGCAATAATTCACCCCTCCACTTT.

The chain employs TRBV7-2 and TRBJ1-5; TRBD1 might be the D (5 bases). Trimming pared 2 bases from V and 0 bases from J, leaving 11 bases between. This CDR3 has 16 amino acids. Looked up from germline, CDR1 is SGHTA and CDR2 is FQGNSA. CDR3 sequence: CASSLRGIDSNQPQHF. CDR3 DNA sequence: TGTGCCAGCAGCTTACGGGGGATCGATAGCAATCAGCCCCAGCATTTT.

The gene calls are TRBV6-1 and TRBJ1-5, with D possibly TRBD1 on 5 matching bases. Germline V gives CDR1 MNHNS, CDR2 SASEGT. The germline V and J ends were trimmed by 6 bases and 2 bases, with 17 bases remaining between them. The CDR3 covers 16 residues. CDR3 region: CASRPSWQGRNQPQHF. Written as DNA, the CDR3 is TGTGCCAGCAGGCCCTCGTGGCAGGGTCGCAATCAGCCCCAGCATTTT.

This chain joins TRBV18 and TRBJ1-1; D uncertain. Germline-derived CDR1 and CDR2 are KGHSH and LQKENI. The CDR3 totals 14 residues. The V end lost 6 bases, the J end lost 1 base, and 12 bases lay between the germline ends. CDR3 bases: TGTGCCAGCTCCCTGAAGGATAAGAACACTGAAGCTTTCTTT. This sequence encodes CASSLKDKNTEAFF.

The V and J genes are TRBV19 and TRBJ2-5; D unclear. In germline, CDR1 is LNHDA, CDR2 SQIVND (reference sequence). V dropped 3 bases and J dropped 0 bases, with 8 bases sitting between them. This CDR3 has 14 residues. The CDR3 region has the DNA TGTGCCAGTAGTATTGACGGAAACCAAGAGACCCAGTACTTC. It is translated as CASSIDGNQETQYF.

The V call is TRBV3-1, the J call TRBJ2-3, with 8 positions matching TRBD2. With 8 bases clipped from V and 2 bases from J, the junction kept 9 bases outside the gene matches. Germline V gene sequence: CDR1 LGHDT, CDR2 YNNKEL (reference sequence). This CDR3 comprises 15 residues. CDR3 residues: CASSPSGGDTDTQYF. In DNA, the CDR3 is TGTGCCAGCTCCCCGAGCGGGGGCGACACAGATACGCAGTATTTT.

The gene calls are TRBV6-6 and TRBJ1-2, with no clear D. The germline CDR1 and CDR2 sequences are MNHNY and SVGAGI (reference sequence). CDR3 length: 10 amino acids. The V and J ends lost 7 bases and 8 bases respectively, with 8 bases between them. This CDR3 is CASTAGGYTF. CDR3 in DNA: TGTGCCAGCACCGCCGGGGGCTACACCTTC.

The rearrangement uses TRBV6-5 and TRBJ2-3; D is uncertain. CDR1 is MNHEY, CDR2 SVGAGI, per germline. The V end lost 7 bases, the J end lost 6 bases, and 8 bases lay between the germline ends. CDR3 length equals 11 residues. As DNA, the CDR3 is TGTGCCAGCAAAATCGGCGATACGCAGTATTTT. Translation: CASKIGDTQYF.

The V call is TRBV5-4, the J call TRBJ1-2; possible D gene TRBD1, 5 bases. The CDR3 is 14 residues long. The germline V and J ends were trimmed by 5 bases and 5 bases, with 16 bases remaining between them. Per germline, CDR1 SGHNT and CDR2 YYREEE (reference sequence). The CDR3 is CASRPGGTFYGYTF. CDR3 sequence (DNA): TGTGCCAGCAGACCCGGAGGGACTTTTTATGGCTACACCTTC.

The rearrangement uses TRBV14 and TRBJ2-1, with D maybe TRBD2 (5 bases). The CDR3 contains 15 residues. Trimming cost V 0 bases and J 8 bases, with 14 bases left between them. From germline, CDR1 is SGHDN and CDR2 FVKESK. CDR3 amino acids: CASSQDTSLGDEQFF. Here the CDR3 DNA reads TGTGCCAGCAGCCAAGATACTAGTTTGGGCGATGAGCAGTTCTTC.

The CDR3 loop reads CASSQDPAGADTQYF. CDR3 bases: TGCGCCAGCAGCCAAGATCCGGCGGGGGCAGATACGCAGTATTTT. The V gene is TRBV4-3, the J gene TRBJ2-3, with 7 positions matching TRBD2. CDR3 length: 15 residues. CDR1 is LGHNA and CDR2 is YSLEER in the germline V gene. The junction had 4 bases not matched to a gene; V was cut back by 0 bases and J by 4 bases.

The chain uses TRBV29-1 and TRBJ2-3; D call uncertain. From germline, CDR1 is SQVTM and CDR2 ANQGSEA. The CDR3 has 11 residues. V lost 2 bases and J 5 bases, leaving 5 bases between the germline ends. Written as DNA, the CDR3 is TGCAGCGTTGAACTGGTAGATACGCAGTATTTT. It yields the protein CSVELVDTQYF.

This chain links TRBV19 with TRBJ2-2; D not resolved. Deletions cut 7 bases from V and 2 bases from J, with 14 bases between. Germline CDR1 reads LNHDA; CDR2 reads SQIVND (reference sequence). The CDR3 totals 15 residues. Here the CDR3 reads CASKSQDSNTGELFF. CDR3 DNA sequence: TGTGCCAGTAAATCCCAGGATTCCAACACCGGGGAGCTGTTTTTT.

The V call is TRBV24-1, the J call TRBJ2-5; D is ambiguous. Germline CDR1 reads KGHDR; CDR2 reads SFDVKD. The V gene lost 6 bases and the J gene lost 1 base, with 17 bases spanning the gap. CDR3 length equals 16 residues. The CDR3 reads CATSRSPGEGQETQYF. In nucleotides, the CDR3 is TGTGCCACCAGTCGTTCCCCCGGAGAAGGCCAAGAGACCCAGTACTTC.

This chain uses TRBV29-1 with TRBJ1-2, with D possibly matching TRBD1 (5 bases). The CDR3 is 11 amino acids. V was pared by 3 bases and J by 7 bases, with 9 bases between. Looked up from germline, CDR1 is SQVTM and CDR2 is ANQGSEA. The DNA of the CDR3 is TGCAGCGTTGAGTTGGGGCCTGGCTACACCTTC. Protein: CSVELGPGYTF.

The genes are TRBV6-2 or TRBV6-3 and TRBJ2-6, with a possible D match to TRBD2 (5 bases). The CDR3 covers 16 residues. Trimming shortened V by 2 bases and J by 4 bases, and 12 bases separated the two germline ends. CDR1 is MNHEY, CDR2 SVGEGT, per germline. The CDR3: CASSYDRTGGANVLTF. CDR3 nucleotide sequence: TGTGCCAGCAGTTACGACCGCACGGGGGGGGCCAACGTCCTGACTTTC.

This chain connects TRBV7-9 to TRBJ2-6; D unclear. Germline assignment: CDR1 SEHNR and CDR2 FQNEAQ (reference sequence). CDR3 length equals 14 residues. V lost 6 bases and J lost 0, with 6 bases in between. CDR3 nucleotides: TGTGCCAGCAGTAGTGGCTCTGGGGCCAACGTCCTGACTTTC. It is translated as CASSSGSGANVLTF.

The chain is built from TRBV6-6 and TRBJ1-4, with D tentatively TRBD1 (5 bases). Germline lookup yields CDR1 MNHNY and CDR2 SVGAGI (reference sequence). The CDR3 is 15 residues long. The V end was cut by 2 bases, the J end by 4 bases, with 11 bases between. The CDR3 nucleotides read TGTGCCAGCAGTTACCGAGACAGAATTAATGAAAAACTGTTTTTT. Translated, it gives CASSYRDRINEKLFF.

This chain joins TRBV6-2 or TRBV6-3 and TRBJ2-3; TRBD2 matches 9 bases. The J segment lost 8 bases and the V segment lost 6 bases, leaving 9 bases of the junction unmatched. This CDR3 region has 14 residues. The germline gives CDR1 MNHEY, CDR2 SVGEGT. CDR3 nucleotide sequence: TGTGCCAGCAGCCCGGCTAGCGGGACGGTTACGCAGTATTTT. Translation gives CASSPASGTVTQYF.

The chain joins TRBV3-1 to TRBJ2-5, with TRBD2 matching 11 bases. The CDR3 has 18 residues. The germline CDR1 and CDR2 sequences are LGHDT and YNNKEL (reference sequence). V dropped 1 base and J dropped 2; count of bases not matched to a gene: 9. The DNA for the CDR3 is TGTGCCAGCAGCCAAGGTCTCCCGACTAGCGGGACTCAAGAGACCCAGTACTTC. It translates to CASSQGLPTSGTQETQYF.

The chain carries TRBV18 and TRBJ2-5, with 8 bases fitting TRBD2. The V gene's germline CDR1 is KGHSH and CDR2 LQKENI. Trimming removed 3 bases from V and 1 base from J; junction bases left unmatched: 1. This CDR3 spans 14 amino acids. This chain's CDR3 is CASSPAGGQETQYF. In DNA form, the CDR3 reads TGTGCCAGCTCACCGGCGGGGGGCCAAGAGACCCAGTACTTC.

This clonotype is a singleton in its sample. The rearrangement joins TRBV6-5 to TRBJ2-7, with D perhaps matching TRBD1 (6 bases). CDR1 is MNHEY, CDR2 SVGAGI, per germline. V gave up 6 bases and J gave up 3 bases, with 15 bases separating them. The CDR3 sequence is 14 residues long. The CDR3 region has the DNA TGTGCCAGCAGATCCTTGACAGGACGCTACGAGCAGTACTTC. Translating gives CASRSLTGRYEQYF.

V usage is TRBV6-6 and J usage is TRBJ1-5; no reliable D call. V was cut by 7 bases and J by 7 bases, with 14 bases left in between. Looked up from germline, CDR1 is MNHNY and CDR2 is SVGAGI (reference sequence). The CDR3 is made up of 13 amino acids. The CDR3 region has the DNA TGTGCCAGCACTAGAGAACAAATGCAGCCCCAGCATTTT. Translating gives CASTREQMQPQHF.

V gene TRBV12-3 or TRBV12-4 combines with J gene TRBJ1-5; a weak D match, TRBD1 (5 bases). V was shortened by 1 base and J by 6 bases, with 13 bases between the two germline ends. This CDR3 comprises 15 residues. The CDR3 spells CASSLEPQRGQPQHF. DNA of the CDR3: TGTGCCAGCAGTTTAGAGCCCCAAAGGGGTCAGCCCCAGCATTTT.